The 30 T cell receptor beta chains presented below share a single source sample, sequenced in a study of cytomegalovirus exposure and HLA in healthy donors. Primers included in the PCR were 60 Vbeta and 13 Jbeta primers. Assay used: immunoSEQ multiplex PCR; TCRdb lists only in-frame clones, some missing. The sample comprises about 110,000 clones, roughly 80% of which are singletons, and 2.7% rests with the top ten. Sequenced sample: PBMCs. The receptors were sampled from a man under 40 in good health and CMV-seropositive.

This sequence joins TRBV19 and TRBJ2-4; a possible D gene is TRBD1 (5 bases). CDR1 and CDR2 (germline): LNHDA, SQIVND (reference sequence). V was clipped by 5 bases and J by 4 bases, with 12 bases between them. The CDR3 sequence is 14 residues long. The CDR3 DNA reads TGTGCCAGTAGTGACAGTACGATTAAAAACATTCAGTACTTC. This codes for CASSDSTIKNIQYF.

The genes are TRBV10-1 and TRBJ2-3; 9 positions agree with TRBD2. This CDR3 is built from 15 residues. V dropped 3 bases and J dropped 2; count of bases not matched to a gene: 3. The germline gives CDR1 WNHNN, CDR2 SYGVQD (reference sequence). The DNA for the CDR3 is TGCGCCAGCAGTGACTTAGCGGGGGACACAGATACGCAGTATTTT. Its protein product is CASSDLAGDTDTQYF.

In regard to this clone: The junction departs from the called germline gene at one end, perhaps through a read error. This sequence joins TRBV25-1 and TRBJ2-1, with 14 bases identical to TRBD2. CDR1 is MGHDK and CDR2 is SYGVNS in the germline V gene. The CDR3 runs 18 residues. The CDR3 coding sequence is TGTGCCAGCAGTGTAACTCAGACTAGCGGGGGGGCGTACAATGAGCAGCTCTTC. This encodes CASSVTQTSGGAYNEQLF.

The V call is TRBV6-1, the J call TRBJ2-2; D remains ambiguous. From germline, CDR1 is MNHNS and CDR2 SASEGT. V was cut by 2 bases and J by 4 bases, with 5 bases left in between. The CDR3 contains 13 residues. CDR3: CASSERVTGELFF. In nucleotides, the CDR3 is TGTGCCAGCAGTGAACGAGTCACCGGGGAGCTGTTTTTT.

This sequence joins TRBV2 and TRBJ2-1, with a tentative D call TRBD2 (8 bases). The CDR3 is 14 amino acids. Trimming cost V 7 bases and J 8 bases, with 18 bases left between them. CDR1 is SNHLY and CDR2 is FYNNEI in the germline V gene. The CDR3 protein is CASTSGTRGHEQFF. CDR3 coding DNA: TGTGCCAGCACCTCCGGGACTAGGGGGCATGAGCAGTTCTTC.

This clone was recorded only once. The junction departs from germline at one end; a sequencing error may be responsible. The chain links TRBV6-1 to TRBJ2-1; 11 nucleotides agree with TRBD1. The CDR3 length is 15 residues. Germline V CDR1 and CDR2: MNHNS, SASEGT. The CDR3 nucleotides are TGTGCCAGCAGCGAAGGGACAGGGGGGCTCAATGAGCAGTTCTTC. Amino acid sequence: CASSEGTGGLNEQFF.

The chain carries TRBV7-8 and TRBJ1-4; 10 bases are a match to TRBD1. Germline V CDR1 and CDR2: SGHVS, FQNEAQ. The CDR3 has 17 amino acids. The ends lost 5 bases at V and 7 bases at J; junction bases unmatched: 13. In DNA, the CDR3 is TGTGCCAGCAGCAAACTAAGACTAGACAGGGGGCTTGAAAAACTGTTTTTT. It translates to CASSKLRLDRGLEKLFF.

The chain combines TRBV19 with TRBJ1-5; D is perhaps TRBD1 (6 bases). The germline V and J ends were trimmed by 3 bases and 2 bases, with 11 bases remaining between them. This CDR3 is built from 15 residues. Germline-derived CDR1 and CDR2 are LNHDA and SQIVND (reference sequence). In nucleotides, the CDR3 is TGTGCCAGTAGTATCCGGGACACCCGCAATCAGCCCCAGCATTTT. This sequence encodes CASSIRDTRNQPQHF.

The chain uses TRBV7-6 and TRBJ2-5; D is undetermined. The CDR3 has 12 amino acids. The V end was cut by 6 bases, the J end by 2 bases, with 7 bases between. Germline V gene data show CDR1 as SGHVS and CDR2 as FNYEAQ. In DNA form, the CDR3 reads TGTGCCAGCAGTTGGCAGCAAGAGACCCAGTACTTC. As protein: CASSWQQETQYF.

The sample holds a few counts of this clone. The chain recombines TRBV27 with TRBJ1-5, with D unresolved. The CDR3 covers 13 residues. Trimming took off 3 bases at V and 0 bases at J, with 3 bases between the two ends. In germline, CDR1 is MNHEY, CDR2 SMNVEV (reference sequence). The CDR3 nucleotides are TGTGCCAGCAGTTTTAATAGCAATCAGCCCCAGCATTTT. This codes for CASSFNSNQPQHF.

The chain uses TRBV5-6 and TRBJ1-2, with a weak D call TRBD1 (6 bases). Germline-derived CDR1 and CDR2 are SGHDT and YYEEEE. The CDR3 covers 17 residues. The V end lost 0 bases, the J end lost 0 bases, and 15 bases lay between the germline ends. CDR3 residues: CASSLAGSGVANYGYTF. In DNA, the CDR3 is TGTGCCAGCAGCTTGGCCGGGTCAGGGGTAGCTAACTATGGCTACACCTTC.

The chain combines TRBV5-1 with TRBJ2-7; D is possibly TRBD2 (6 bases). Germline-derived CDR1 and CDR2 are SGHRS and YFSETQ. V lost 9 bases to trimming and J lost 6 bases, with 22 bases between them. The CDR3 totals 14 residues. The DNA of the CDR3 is TGCGCCACCAGACCCGGGACGCTGGGAGGCGAGCAGTACTTC. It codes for CATRPGTLGGEQYF.

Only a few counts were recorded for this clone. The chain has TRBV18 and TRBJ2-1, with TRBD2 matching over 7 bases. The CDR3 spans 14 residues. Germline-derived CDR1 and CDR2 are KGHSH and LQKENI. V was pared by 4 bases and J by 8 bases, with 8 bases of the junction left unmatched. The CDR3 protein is CASSLNSGADEQFF. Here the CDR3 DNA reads TGTGCCAGCTCACTCAACAGCGGGGCGGATGAGCAGTTCTTC.

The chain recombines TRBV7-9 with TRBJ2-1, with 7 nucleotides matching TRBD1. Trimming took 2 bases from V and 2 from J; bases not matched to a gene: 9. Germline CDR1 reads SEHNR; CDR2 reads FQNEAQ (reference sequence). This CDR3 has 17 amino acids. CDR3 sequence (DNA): TGTGCCAGCAGCTTACCGAGCGAGACAGGGCCCTACAATGAGCAGTTCTTC. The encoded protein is CASSLPSETGPYNEQFF.

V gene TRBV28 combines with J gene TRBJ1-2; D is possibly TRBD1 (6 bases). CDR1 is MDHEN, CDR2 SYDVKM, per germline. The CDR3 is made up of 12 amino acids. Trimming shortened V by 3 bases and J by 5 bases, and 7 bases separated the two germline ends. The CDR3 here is CASSLTGYGYTF. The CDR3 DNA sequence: TGTGCCAGCAGTTTGACAGGTTATGGCTACACCTTC.

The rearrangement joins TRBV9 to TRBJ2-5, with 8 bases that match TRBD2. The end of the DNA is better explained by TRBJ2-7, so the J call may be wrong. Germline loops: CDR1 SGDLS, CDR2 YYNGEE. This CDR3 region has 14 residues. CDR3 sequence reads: CASSPRLASYEQYF. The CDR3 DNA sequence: TGTGCCAGCAGCCCCCGACTAGCGTCCTACGAGCAGTACTTC.

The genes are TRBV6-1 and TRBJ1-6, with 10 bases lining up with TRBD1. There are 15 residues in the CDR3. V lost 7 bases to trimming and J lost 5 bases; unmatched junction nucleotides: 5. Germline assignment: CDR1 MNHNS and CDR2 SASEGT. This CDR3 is CASITDRGDNSPLHF. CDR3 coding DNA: TGTGCCAGCATTACGGACAGGGGGGATAATTCACCCCTCCACTTT.

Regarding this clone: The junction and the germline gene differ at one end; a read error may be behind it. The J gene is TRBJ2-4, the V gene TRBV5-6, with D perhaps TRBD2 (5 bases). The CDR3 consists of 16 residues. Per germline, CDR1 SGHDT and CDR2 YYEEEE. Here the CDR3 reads CASSLAAVLAKNSQYF. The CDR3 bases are TGTGCCAGCAGCTTGGCCGCGGTCCTAGCCAAAAACAGTCAGTACTTC.

The CDR3 reads CASSPEVKSGEQYF. For the CDR3, the DNA is TGCGCCAGCAGCCCGGAGGTCAAGAGTGGCGAGCAGTACTTC. The V and J genes are TRBV5-1 and TRBJ2-7; the D gene is possibly TRBD2 (5 bases). The CDR3 has 14 amino acids. The germline CDR1 and CDR2 sequences are SGHRS and YFSETQ. Between the trimmed V and J ends, which lost 4 bases and 6 bases, there was a span of 17 bases.

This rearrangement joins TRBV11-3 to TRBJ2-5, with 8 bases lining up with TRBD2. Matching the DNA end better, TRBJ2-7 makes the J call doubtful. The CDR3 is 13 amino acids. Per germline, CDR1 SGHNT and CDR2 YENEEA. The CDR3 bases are TGTGCCAGCAGCTCTCTCGGGGGGGGCGAGCAGTACTTC. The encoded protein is CASSSLGGGEQYF.

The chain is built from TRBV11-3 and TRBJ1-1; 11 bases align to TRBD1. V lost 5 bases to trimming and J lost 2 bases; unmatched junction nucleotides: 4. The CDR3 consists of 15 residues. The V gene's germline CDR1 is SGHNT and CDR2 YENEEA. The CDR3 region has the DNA TGTGCCAGCAGCCCCCGGACAGGGGGCAACACTGAAGCTTTCTTT. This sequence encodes CASSPRTGGNTEAFF.

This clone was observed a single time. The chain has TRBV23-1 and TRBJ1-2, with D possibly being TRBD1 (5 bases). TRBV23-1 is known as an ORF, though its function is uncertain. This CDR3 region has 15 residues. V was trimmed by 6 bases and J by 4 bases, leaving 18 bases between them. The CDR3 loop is CASRGGSRNLYGYTF. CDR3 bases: TGCGCCAGCAGGGGGGGGTCCAGGAACCTCTATGGCTACACCTTC.

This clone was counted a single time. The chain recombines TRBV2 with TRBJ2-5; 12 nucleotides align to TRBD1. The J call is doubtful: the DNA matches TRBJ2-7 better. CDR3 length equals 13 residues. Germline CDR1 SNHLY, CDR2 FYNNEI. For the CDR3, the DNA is TGTGCCAGCAGGGGACAGGGGGCATACGAGCAGTACTTC. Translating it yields CASRGQGAYEQYF.

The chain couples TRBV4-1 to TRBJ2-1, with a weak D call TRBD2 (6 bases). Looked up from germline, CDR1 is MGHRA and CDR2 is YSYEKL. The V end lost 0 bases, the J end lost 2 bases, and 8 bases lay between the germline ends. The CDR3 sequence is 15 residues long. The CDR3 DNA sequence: TGCGCCAGCAGCCAAGACGGGACTCCCTACAATGAGCAGTTCTTC. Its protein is CASSQDGTPYNEQFF.

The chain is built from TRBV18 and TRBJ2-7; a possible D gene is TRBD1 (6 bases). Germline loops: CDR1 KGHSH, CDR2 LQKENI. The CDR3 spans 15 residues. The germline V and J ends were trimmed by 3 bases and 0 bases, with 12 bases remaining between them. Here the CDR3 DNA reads TGTGCCAGCTCACCGGGGACAATAGTCTCCTACGAGCAGTACTTC. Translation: CASSPGTIVSYEQYF. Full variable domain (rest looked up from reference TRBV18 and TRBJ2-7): NAGVMQNPRHLVRRRGQEARLRCSPMKGHSHVYWYRQLPEEGLKFMVYLQKENIIDESGMPKERFSAEFPKEGPSILRIQQVVRGDSAAYFCASSPGTIVSYEQYFGPGTRLTVT.

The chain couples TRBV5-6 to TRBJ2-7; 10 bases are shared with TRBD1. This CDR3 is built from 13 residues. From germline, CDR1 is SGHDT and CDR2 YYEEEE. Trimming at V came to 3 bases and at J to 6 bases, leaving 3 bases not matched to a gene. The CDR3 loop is CASSWGTGVEQYF. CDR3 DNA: TGTGCCAGCAGCTGGGGGACAGGGGTCGAGCAGTACTTC.

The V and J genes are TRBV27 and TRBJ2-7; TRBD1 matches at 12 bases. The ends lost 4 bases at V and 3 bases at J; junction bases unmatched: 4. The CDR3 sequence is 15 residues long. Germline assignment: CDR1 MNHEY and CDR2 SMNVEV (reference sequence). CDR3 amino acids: CASSYGTGGSYEQYF. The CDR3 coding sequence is TGTGCCAGCAGTTACGGGACAGGGGGCAGCTACGAGCAGTACTTC.

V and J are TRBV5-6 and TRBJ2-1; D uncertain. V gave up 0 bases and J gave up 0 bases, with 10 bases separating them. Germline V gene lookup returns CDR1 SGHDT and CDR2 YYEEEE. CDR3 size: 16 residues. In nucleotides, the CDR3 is TGTGCCAGCAGCTTGGGAGCGTCGAGCTCCTACAATGAGCAGTTCTTC. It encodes CASSLGASSSYNEQFF.

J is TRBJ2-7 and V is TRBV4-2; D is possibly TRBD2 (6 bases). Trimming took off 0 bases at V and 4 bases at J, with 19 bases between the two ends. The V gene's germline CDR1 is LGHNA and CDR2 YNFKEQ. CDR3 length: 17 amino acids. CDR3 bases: TGTGCCAGCAGCCAAGAGGTAAATGGAGGACTAAGTTACGAGCAGTACTTC. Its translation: CASSQEVNGGLSYEQYF.

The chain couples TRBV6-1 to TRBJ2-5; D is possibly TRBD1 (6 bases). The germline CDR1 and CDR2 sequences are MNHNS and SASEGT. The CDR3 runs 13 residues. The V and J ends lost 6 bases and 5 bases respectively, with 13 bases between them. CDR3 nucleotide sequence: TGTGCCAGCAGGAAGGACAGCTTCGAGACCCAGTACTTC. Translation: CASRKDSFETQYF.